A single sample is the source of the 27 T cell receptor beta chains below, sequenced in a study of human T cells and chemical hapten exposure. TCRdb reprocessed the RACE reads via MiXCR and lists one record per CDR3 protein. The table has approximately 400,000 distinct CDR3 sequences, about 4.4% seen once. Specified time point: patch test 1, 2 weeks after DPC sensitization. The treatment denotes: therapeutic diphenylcyclopropenone sensitization with weekly scalp DPC. The sample consisted of whole blood, taken in connection with sensitization to the hapten diphenylcyclopropenone (DPC). Receptors originate from a woman aged 50 to 60 with alopecia areata. Some clones in this sample may be carry-over from other donors' samples.

Many counts were recorded for this clonotype. V usage is TRBV6-2 or TRBV6-3 and J usage is TRBJ1-1, with 9 bases identical to TRBD1. Trimming removed 4 bases from V and 6 bases from J; junction bases left unmatched: 15. The length of the CDR3 is 17 residues. Looked up from germline, CDR1 is MNHEY and CDR2 is SVGEGT. Written as DNA, the CDR3 is TGTGCCAGCAGTTCCGCCCTGACATCGGGACAGGGCCCTGAAGCTTTCTTT. This gives the protein CASSSALTSGQGPEAFF.

This clonotype was observed a few times. V usage is TRBV20-1 and J usage is TRBJ2-5, with a tentative D call TRBD2 (7 bases). The CDR3 consists of 15 residues. In germline, CDR1 is DFQATT, CDR2 SNEGSKA (reference sequence). Trimming shortened V by 3 bases and J by 5 bases, and 19 bases separated the two germline ends. The CDR3 sequence: CSASSLVGGLETQYF. CDR3 nucleotides: TGCAGTGCTAGTTCTCTCGTGGGGGGGCTGGAGACCCAGTACTTC.

The V and J genes are TRBV12-3 or TRBV12-4 and TRBJ2-1; perhaps D is TRBD1 or TRBD2 (5 bases each). The CDR3 is 14 amino acids. V lost 3 bases to trimming and J lost 8 bases, with 14 bases between them. The DNA of the CDR3 is TGTGCCAGCAGTTTTCTCGAGGGACGGGATGAGCAGTTCTTC. It translates to CASSFLEGRDEQFF.

This clonotype was seen just once. V is TRBV20-1 and J is TRBJ2-7; 7 nucleotides match TRBD1. The trim removed 6 bases at V and 5 bases at J, leaving 10 bases unmatched. Per germline, CDR1 DFQATT and CDR2 SNEGSKA (reference sequence). The CDR3 is 13 amino acids. The CDR3 bases are TGCAGTGCCCCATCGGTGACAGGGCACGAGCAGTACTTC. The encoded protein is CSAPSVTGHEQYF.

This clonotype was seen ten or more times. The chain employs TRBV12-3 or TRBV12-4 and TRBJ2-1; TRBD2 matches 14 bases. V gave up 0 bases and J gave up 7 bases; unmatched junction bases: 5. The CDR3 runs 17 residues. Here the CDR3 DNA reads TGTGCCAGCAGTTTAGCGGGACTAGCGGGAGTAGGGAATGAGCAGTTCTTC. Amino acid sequence: CASSLAGLAGVGNEQFF.

This clonotype was recorded at least ten times. The chain employs TRBV12-3 or TRBV12-4 and TRBJ2-7; 7 bases map to TRBD2. With V trimmed by 9 bases and J by 3 bases, 5 bases remained unmatched. This CDR3 contains 12 residues. The CDR3 DNA reads TGTGCCAGTCGAGCGGGGCACTACGAGCAGTACTTC. Protein: CASRAGHYEQYF.

This clonotype appeared a few times. V is TRBV5-1 and J is TRBJ1-2; 10 bases align to TRBD1. Germline V lookup: CDR1 SGHRS, CDR2 YFSETQ. Germline trimming cut 3 bases from V and 6 bases from J; bases unmatched to any gene: 5. The CDR3 contains 14 residues. The CDR3 region has the DNA TGCGCCAGCAGCTCCAGACAGGGGGCTCATGGCTACACCTTC. Its protein is CASSSRQGAHGYTF.

This clonotype occurred many times. The chain carries TRBV6-2 or TRBV6-3 and TRBJ2-5; D unresolved. CDR1 and CDR2 (germline): MNHEY, SVGEGT. The CDR3 spans 14 residues. Trimming removed 7 bases from V and 4 bases from J, with 16 bases in between. The CDR3: CASTLGRIGETQYF. The CDR3 DNA reads TGTGCCAGCACCCTCGGACGGATCGGAGAGACCCAGTACTTC.

This clonotype was seen at least ten times. V is TRBV4-1 and J is TRBJ1-5; no clear D gene. This CDR3 has 13 amino acids. Trimming stripped 0 bases from V and 8 bases from J, with 8 bases between. Per the germline V gene, CDR1 is MGHRA and CDR2 is YSYEKL. The CDR3 DNA is TGCGCCAGCAGCCAAGATACAGTTAAGCCCCAGCATTTT. It specifies CASSQDTVKPQHF.

In its sample, this clonotype was seen many times. The V gene is TRBV28, the J gene TRBJ2-5; no reliable D call. Trimming pared 3 bases from V and 5 bases from J, leaving 13 bases between. CDR3 length: 14 amino acids. Germline values: CDR1 MDHEN, CDR2 SYDVKM. The CDR3 here is CASSFVGRPETQYF. DNA of the CDR3: TGTGCCAGCAGTTTCGTCGGCAGGCCGGAGACCCAGTACTTC.

The table lists this clonotype with many counts. This rearrangement joins TRBV21-1 to TRBJ2-4; the table calls TRBD1, which could not be checked here. TRBV21-1 is tagged as a pseudogene. CDR3 length: 13 amino acids. CDR3 sequence: CASSRGQGDIQYF. The DNA of the CDR3 is TGTGCCAGCAGCAGGGGACAGGGCGACATTCAGTACTTC.

There are many counts of this clonotype. The genes are TRBV7-2 and TRBJ2-5, with D perhaps TRBD2 (5 bases). Germline-derived CDR1 and CDR2 are SGHTA and FQGNSA. The CDR3 loop spans 13 amino acids. V lost 5 bases and J 5 bases, leaving 12 bases between the germline ends. CDR3 sequence: CASSPRAGETQYF. CDR3 DNA sequence: TGTGCCAGCAGCCCCCGGGCGGGTGAGACCCAGTACTTC.

CDR3 nucleotide sequence: TGTGCCAGCAGCTTGTTCCTAGCGGCCTACGAGCAGTACTTC. This translates into CASSLFLAAYEQYF. The chain couples TRBV5-6 to TRBJ2-7; 7 bases map to TRBD2. Germline trimming cut 1 base from V and 2 bases from J; bases unmatched to any gene: 3. Germline V gives CDR1 SGHDT, CDR2 YYEEEE. CDR3 length equals 14 residues.

This clonotype was counted at least ten times. The chain carries TRBV12-3 or TRBV12-4 and TRBJ1-1, with D maybe TRBD1 (5 bases). The CDR3 covers 14 residues. Trimming took off 5 bases at V and 1 base at J, with 11 bases between the two ends. CDR3 amino acids: CASSASRANTEAFF. CDR3 sequence (DNA): TGTGCCAGCAGTGCCTCCAGGGCGAACACTGAAGCTTTCTTT.

CDR3 DNA: TGCAGTGTACAGGGGAGCTCCTATAATTCACCCCTCCACTTT. Translation gives CSVQGSSYNSPLHF. The chain has TRBV20-1 and TRBJ1-6; 7 bases agree with TRBD1. CDR3 length equals 14 residues. Trimming took 7 bases from V and 0 from J; bases not matched to a gene: 3. Germline V gene data show CDR1 as DFQATT and CDR2 as SNEGSKA (reference sequence).

The chain joins TRBV16 to TRBJ1-5, with 7 bases that match TRBD1. CDR1 and CDR2 (germline): KGHSY, FQNENV. The CDR3 has 14 amino acids. V was pared by 4 bases and J by 7 bases, with 7 bases of the junction left unmatched. The CDR3 region has the DNA TGTGCCAGCAGCCGGCTGACAGGGATCCAGCCCCAGCATTTT. This sequence encodes CASSRLTGIQPQHF.

This clonotype was observed at least ten times. V is TRBV27 and J is TRBJ1-1; 9 nucleotides align to TRBD1. This CDR3 region has 16 residues. Germline V gene sequence: CDR1 MNHEY, CDR2 SMNVEV (reference sequence). V lost 5 bases and J lost 0; bases outside the gene matches: 7. The CDR3 DNA is TGTGCCAGCAGTAGGGGGACAGGGTACATGAACACTGAAGCTTTCTTT. Protein product: CASSRGTGYMNTEAFF.

This clonotype was seen a handful of times. CDR3 bases: TGCAGTGCTACCTTAGCGTTTCCCACAGATACGCAGTATTTT. It specifies CSATLAFPTDTQYF. The chain is built from TRBV20-1 and TRBJ2-3, with D possibly matching TRBD2 (5 bases). Deletions cut 4 bases from V and 2 bases from J, with 13 bases between. The CDR3 consists of 14 residues. From germline, CDR1 is DFQATT and CDR2 SNEGSKA (reference sequence).

The CDR3 protein is CASSVGQPGNTIYF. The CDR3, as DNA: TGCGCCAGCAGCGTTGGACAGCCTGGAAACACCATATATTTT. The rearrangement joins TRBV5-1 to TRBJ1-3; weak D call: TRBD1 (6 bases). Germline V gene lookup returns CDR1 SGHRS and CDR2 YFSETQ. Trimming cost V 4 bases and J 2 bases, with 10 bases left between them. CDR3 size: 14 residues.

The chain uses TRBV12-3 or TRBV12-4 and TRBJ2-7, with TRBD1 identical over 7 bases. CDR3 length: 12 residues. The J segment lost 6 bases and the V segment lost 5 bases, leaving 4 bases of the junction unmatched. The DNA of the CDR3 is TGTGCCAGCAGTCTATCAGGGGGCGAGCAGTACTTC. Encoded protein: CASSLSGGEQYF.

The chain uses TRBV20-1 and TRBJ1-1; D is uncertain. Trimming stripped 3 bases from V and 6 bases from J, with 11 bases between. Per the germline V gene, CDR1 is DFQATT and CDR2 is SNEGSKA (reference sequence). This CDR3 is built from 12 residues. The CDR3 DNA reads as TGCAGTGCTAGGAGAAGGGAGTCTGAAGCTTTCTTT. This encodes CSARRRESEAFF.

This clonotype was seen repeatedly, ten times or more. V and J are TRBV29-1 and TRBJ2-5; D is tentatively TRBD1 or TRBD2 (5 bases each). Trimming removed 4 bases from V and 4 bases from J, with 10 bases in between. In germline, CDR1 is SQVTM, CDR2 ANQGSEA. This CDR3 has 12 amino acids. The CDR3 sequence: CSVVSGAETQYF. The CDR3 DNA sequence: TGCAGCGTTGTATCCGGGGCAGAGACCCAGTACTTC.

The table lists this clonotype with a few counts. In DNA form, the CDR3 reads TGCGCCAGCAGCTTGGTCGGCAGGGGGTACGAGCAGTACTTC. Translating it yields CASSLVGRGYEQYF. The chain has TRBV5-1 and TRBJ2-7; TRBD1 agrees at 7 bases. Germline values: CDR1 SGHRS, CDR2 YFSETQ. The CDR3 totals 14 residues. The J segment lost 4 bases and the V segment lost 0 bases, leaving 4 bases of the junction unmatched.

This clonotype showed up just a few times. The chain carries TRBV28 and TRBJ2-3; D is unresolved. This CDR3 is 16 amino acids long. V was shortened by 6 bases and J by 1 base, with 17 bases between the two germline ends. Germline CDR1 MDHEN, CDR2 SYDVKM. The CDR3 reads CASSPFSLRGTDTQYF. In nucleotides, the CDR3 is TGTGCCAGCAGCCCCTTTAGCCTCCGGGGCACAGATACGCAGTATTTT.

This chain uses TRBV4-2 with TRBJ2-3; perhaps TRBD2 as D (6 bases). The V and J ends lost 4 bases and 1 base respectively, with 12 bases between them. Germline V lookup: CDR1 LGHNA, CDR2 YNFKEQ. CDR3 length: 15 amino acids. This CDR3 reads CASSPGGNGTDTQYF. In nucleotides, the CDR3 is TGTGCCAGCAGCCCCGGGGGAAACGGCACAGATACGCAGTATTTT.

This clonotype was seen a handful of times. This sequence joins TRBV5-1 and TRBJ1-1; a weak D match, TRBD1 (5 bases). CDR3 length: 15 residues. Germline V CDR1 and CDR2: SGHRS, YFSETQ. With 4 bases removed from V and 2 bases from J, the gap between germline ends came to 15 bases. The CDR3 DNA reads TGCGCCAGCAGCCCCTGGGACCCGACAAACACTGAAGCTTTCTTT. Translation: CASSPWDPTNTEAFF.

This clonotype was seen at least ten times. This chain joins TRBV7-2 and TRBJ1-1; D uncertain. The CDR3 sequence is 13 residues long. CDR1 is SGHTA, CDR2 FQGNSA, per germline. With 6 bases removed from V and 5 bases from J, the gap between germline ends came to 13 bases. CDR3 loop: CASRMIRRTEAFF. CDR3 bases: TGTGCCAGCAGGATGATAAGAAGGACTGAAGCTTTCTTT.